This T cell receptor (beta chain) emerged from a study of blood T cell repertoires in COVID-19. Background on the study: Specimens from acute and convalescent COVID-19 originated in the United States, Italy and Spain. In each case, the material was cDNA or gDNA derived from T cells, B-cell-depleted T cells, or PBMCs.

In the original workflow: Researchers report that nucleated cell counts were estimated from reference gene primer amplification. Generated by immunoSEQ multiplex PCR, the TCRdb table keeps only in-frame clones and is missing some. Clonal size and the V and J genes are those of that table, whereas D and trimming came from the DNA. The table includes roughly 130,000 clones, around 80% detected once. Material: peripheral blood. The clonotype originates from a man between 60 and 75 years old with active or convalescent COVID-19.

CDR3 in amino acids: CASSSRTGGLDTQYF. In nucleotides, the CDR3 is TGTGCCAGCAGCTCAAGGACAGGGGGCTTGGATACGCAGTATTTT. The chain employs TRBV11-3 and TRBJ2-3, with 11 bases matching TRBD1. Trimming at V came to 4 bases and at J to 6 bases, leaving 6 bases not matched to a gene. CDR1 SGHNT and CDR2 YENEEA come from the germline V gene. This CDR3 comprises 15 residues.